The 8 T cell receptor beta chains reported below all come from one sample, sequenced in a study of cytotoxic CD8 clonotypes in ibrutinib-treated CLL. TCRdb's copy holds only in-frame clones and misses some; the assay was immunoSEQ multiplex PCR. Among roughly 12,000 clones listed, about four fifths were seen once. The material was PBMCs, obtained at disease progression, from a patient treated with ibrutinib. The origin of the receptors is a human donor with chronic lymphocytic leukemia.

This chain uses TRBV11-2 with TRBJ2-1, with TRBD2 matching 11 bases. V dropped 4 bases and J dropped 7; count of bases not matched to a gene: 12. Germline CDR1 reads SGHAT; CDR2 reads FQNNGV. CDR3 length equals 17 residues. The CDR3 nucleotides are TGTGCCAGCAGCTCCCTGGGCACTAGCGGGAGAGGAAATGAGCAGTTCTTC. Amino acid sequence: CASSSLGTSGRGNEQFF.

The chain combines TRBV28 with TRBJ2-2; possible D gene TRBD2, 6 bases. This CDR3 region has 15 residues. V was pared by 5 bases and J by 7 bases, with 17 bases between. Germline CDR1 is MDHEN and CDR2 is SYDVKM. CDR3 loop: CASSPGGRRVGELFF. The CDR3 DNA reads TGTGCCAGCAGTCCAGGAGGGAGACGAGTCGGGGAGCTGTTTTTT.

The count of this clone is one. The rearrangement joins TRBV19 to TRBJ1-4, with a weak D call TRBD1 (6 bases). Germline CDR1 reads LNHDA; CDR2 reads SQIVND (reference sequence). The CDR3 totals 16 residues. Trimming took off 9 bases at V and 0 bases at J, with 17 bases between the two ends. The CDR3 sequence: CASTTTGRATNEKLFF. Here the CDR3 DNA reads TGTGCCAGCACCACAACAGGGAGGGCAACTAATGAAAAACTGTTTTTT.

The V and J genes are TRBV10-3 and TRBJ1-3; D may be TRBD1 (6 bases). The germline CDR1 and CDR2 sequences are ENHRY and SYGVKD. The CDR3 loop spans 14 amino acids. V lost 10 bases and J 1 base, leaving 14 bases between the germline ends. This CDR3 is CATSTGYSGNTIYF. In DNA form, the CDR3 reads TGTGCCACTAGTACAGGGTATTCTGGAAACACCATATATTTT.

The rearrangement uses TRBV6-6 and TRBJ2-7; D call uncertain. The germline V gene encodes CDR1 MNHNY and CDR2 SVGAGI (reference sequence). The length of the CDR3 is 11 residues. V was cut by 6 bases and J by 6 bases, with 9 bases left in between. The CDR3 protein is CASSHNVEQYF. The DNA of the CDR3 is TGTGCCAGCAGCCACAACGTCGAGCAGTACTTC.

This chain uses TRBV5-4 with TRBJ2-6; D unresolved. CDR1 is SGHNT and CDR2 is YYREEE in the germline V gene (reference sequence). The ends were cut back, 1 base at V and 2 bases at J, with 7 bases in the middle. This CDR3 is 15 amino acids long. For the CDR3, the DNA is TGTGCCAGCAGCTTGTTCCAAGCTGGGGCCAACGTCCTGACTTTC. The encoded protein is CASSLFQAGANVLTF.

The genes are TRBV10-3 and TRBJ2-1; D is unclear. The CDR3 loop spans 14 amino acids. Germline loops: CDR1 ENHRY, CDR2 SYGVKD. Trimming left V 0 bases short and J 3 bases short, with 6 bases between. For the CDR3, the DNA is TGTGCCATCAGTGAGTCCTCCTACTACAATGAGCAGTTCTTC. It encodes CAISESSYYNEQFF.

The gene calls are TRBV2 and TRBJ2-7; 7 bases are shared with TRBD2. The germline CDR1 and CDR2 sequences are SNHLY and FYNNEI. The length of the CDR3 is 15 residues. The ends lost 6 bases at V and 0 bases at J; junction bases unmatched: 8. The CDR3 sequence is CASRTSSGSSYEQYF. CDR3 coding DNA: TGTGCCAGCAGGACCTCTAGCGGTAGCTCCTACGAGCAGTACTTC.